These 10 T cell receptor beta chains originate from one sample sequenced in a study of blood T cell repertoires in COVID-19. Measured with immunoSEQ multiplex PCR; TCRdb has only the in-frame clones, and not every one. The sample includes over 90,000 clones, approximately 86% seen only once; the top ten take over 1.5%. Input material: peripheral blood. The receptors derive from an older man with acute or convalescent COVID-19.

The chain links TRBV2 to TRBJ1-2; tentatively, D is TRBD1 (6 bases). Trimming took off 0 bases at V and 5 bases at J, with 16 bases between the two ends. The germline V gene encodes CDR1 SNHLY and CDR2 FYNNEI. This CDR3 is 16 amino acids long. The chain's CDR3 is CASSEAGAGTLYGYTF. The CDR3 DNA is TGTGCCAGCAGTGAAGCGGGGGCAGGGACCCTATATGGCTACACCTTC. The full variable domain, with the rest looked up from reference TRBV2 and TRBJ1-2, is EPEVTQTPSHQVTQMGQEVILRCVPISNHLYFYWYRQILGQKVEFLVSFYNNEISEKSEIFDDQFSVERPDGSNFTLKIRSTKLEDSAMYFCASSEAGAGTLYGYTFGSGTRLTVV.

About this clone: Its ends do not fully match the called genes, so a read error is possible. The rearrangement joins TRBV7-2 to TRBJ2-2, with a weak D call TRBD2 (6 bases). The CDR3 consists of 14 residues. Germline V gene lookup returns CDR1 SGHTA and CDR2 FQGNSA. The CDR3 here is CASSVAAYTGELFF. DNA for the CDR3: TGTGCCAGCAGCGTAGCGGCCTACACCGGGGAGCTGTTTTTT.

The chain links TRBV14 to TRBJ2-6; D remains ambiguous. The germline CDR1 and CDR2 sequences are SGHDN and FVKESK. The ends were cut back, 4 bases at V and 1 base at J, with 5 bases in the middle. This CDR3 contains 14 residues. The CDR3 loop reads CASSPQSGANVLTF. Here the CDR3 DNA reads TGTGCCAGCAGCCCTCAGTCTGGGGCCAACGTCCTGACTTTC.

This rearrangement joins TRBV5-4 to TRBJ1-6; 7 bases map to TRBD1. V shed 4 bases, J shed 9 bases, and the junction held 7 bases outside the gene matches. There are 14 residues in the CDR3. CDR1 is SGHNT and CDR2 is YYREEE in the germline V gene (reference sequence). CDR3 DNA sequence: TGTGCCAGCAGCCCGGGACAGAATACTTCACCCCTCCACTTT. Protein sequence: CASSPGQNTSPLHF. The whole variable domain, filled in from reference TRBV5-4 and TRBJ1-6, reads ETGVTQSPTHLIKTRGQQVTLRCSSQSGHNTVSWYQQALGQGPQFIFQYYREEENGRGNFPPRFSGLQFPNYSSELNVNALELDDSALYLCASSPGQNTSPLHFGNGTRLTVT.

Worth noting for this clone: The same CDR3 also results from other DNA sequences found in this sample. The gene calls are TRBV4-3 and TRBJ1-2, with TRBD1 matching over 7 bases. V lost 0 bases to trimming and J lost 4 bases; unmatched junction nucleotides: 2. Germline V gene sequence: CDR1 LGHNA, CDR2 YSLEER. The CDR3 sequence is 14 residues long. CDR3 region: CASSQDNRGYGYTF. CDR3 in DNA: TGCGCCAGCAGCCAAGATAACAGGGGCTATGGCTACACCTTC.

The CDR3 DNA reads as TGTGCCATCGGGACAGGAGACCATCAGCCCCAGCATTTT. It codes for CAIGTGDHQPQHF. V and J are TRBV10-3 and TRBJ1-5, with 8 bases lining up with TRBD1. This CDR3 region has 13 residues. Per germline, CDR1 ENHRY and CDR2 SYGVKD. V lost 8 bases, J lost 5 bases, and 5 bases stayed unmatched.

The chain is built from TRBV12-3 or TRBV12-4 and TRBJ2-6; 8 positions agree with TRBD2. V lost 5 bases to trimming and J lost 10 bases; unmatched junction nucleotides: 4. The length of the CDR3 is 13 residues. This CDR3 reads CASSTGTRNVLTF. The CDR3 DNA sequence: TGTGCCAGCAGTACCGGGACTAGGAACGTCCTGACTTTC.

The rearrangement uses TRBV6-2 or TRBV6-3 and TRBJ2-3, with 11 bases that match TRBD2. From germline, CDR1 is MNHEY and CDR2 SVGEGT. V trimming: 6 bases; J trimming: 1 base; junction bases outside the gene matches: 3. The CDR3 consists of 15 residues. The CDR3 nucleotides are TGTGCCAGCAGCCCACTAGCGGGGGGCACAGATACGCAGTATTTT. Translation: CASSPLAGGTDTQYF.

The V call is TRBV7-2, the J call TRBJ2-1; 16 nucleotides align to TRBD2. Trimming at V came to 5 bases and at J to 7 bases, leaving 14 bases not matched to a gene. This CDR3 has 19 residues. Germline V gene sequence: CDR1 SGHTA, CDR2 FQGNSA. The CDR3 spells CASSPHGGTSGRVGNEQFF. For the CDR3, the DNA is TGTGCCAGCAGCCCACACGGGGGGACTAGCGGGAGGGTCGGTAATGAGCAGTTCTTC.

The chain has TRBV6-2 or TRBV6-3 and TRBJ2-2; TRBD2 matches at 8 bases. CDR3 length: 15 residues. Germline values: CDR1 MNHEY, CDR2 SVGEGT. After removal of 5 bases from V and 5 bases from J, the junction contained 7 bases not matched to a gene. The CDR3 nucleotides are TGTGCCAGCAGTAGAAGCGGGAGTGGTACCGGGGAGCTGTTTTTT. This codes for CASSRSGSGTGELFF.